This entry lists 20 T cell receptor beta chains sequenced from one sample in a study of early T cells in non-severe SARS-CoV-2 infection. TCRdb called the 5' RACE reads again in MiXCR, with one record for every CDR3 protein. Counted here are about 100,000 distinct CDR3 sequences, roughly 11% occurring once; the ten biggest clones make up 6.5% to 8%. The sample comprised whole blood. All receptors derive from an adult who was a healthcare worker with PCR-confirmed SARS-CoV-2 infection or an uninfected control (not recorded which).

The CDR3 here is CASSYSTGSGYGYTF. The DNA for the CDR3 is TGTGCCAGCAGTTACTCGACAGGGTCAGGCTATGGCTACACCTTC. This chain connects TRBV6-6 to TRBJ1-2; TRBD1 matches at 7 bases. Germline lookup yields CDR1 MNHNY and CDR2 SVGAGI (reference sequence). This CDR3 region has 15 residues. V was clipped by 0 bases and J by 4 bases; unmatched bases: 5.

This clonotype was found many times. The V gene is TRBV2, the J gene TRBJ2-3; no reliable D call. Germline V lookup: CDR1 SNHLY, CDR2 FYNNEI. V lost 0 bases and J 6 bases, leaving 16 bases between the germline ends. The CDR3 sequence is 16 residues long. The CDR3 here is CASSEAESTRLDTQYF. CDR3 nucleotide sequence: TGTGCCAGCAGTGAAGCGGAGAGCACCCGACTGGATACGCAGTATTTT.

The table lists this clonotype with many counts. Here the CDR3 reads CASSDPGTQTGELFF. The CDR3 bases are TGTGCCAGCAGCGACCCCGGGACTCAAACCGGGGAGCTGTTTTTT. The chain links TRBV7-6 to TRBJ2-2; the D gene is possibly TRBD2 (6 bases). V was clipped by 5 bases and J by 5 bases, with 15 bases between them. CDR1 is SGHVS and CDR2 is FNYEAQ in the germline V gene. This CDR3 has 15 amino acids.

The V and J genes are TRBV19 and TRBJ2-3; no definite D call. The CDR3 contains 13 residues. V dropped 4 bases and J dropped 5 bases, with 10 bases sitting between them. Germline assignment: CDR1 LNHDA and CDR2 SQIVND (reference sequence). CDR3 in amino acids: CASSTGSVDTQYF. DNA of the CDR3: TGTGCCAGTAGTACCGGTTCGGTAGATACGCAGTATTTT.

This clonotype has at least ten counts. The V and J genes are TRBV14 and TRBJ1-1; TRBD1 might be the D (5 bases). V was shortened by 4 bases and J by 2 bases, with 20 bases between the two germline ends. The germline CDR1 and CDR2 sequences are SGHDN and FVKESK. This CDR3 is 17 amino acids long. The CDR3 bases are TGTGCCAGCAGCCCCTGGGGGGGTAGTAATATAAACACTGAAGCTTTCTTT. Residues: CASSPWGGSNINTEAFF.

This clonotype was observed at least ten times. The V and J genes are TRBV11-2 and TRBJ2-5; 9 nucleotides agree with TRBD2. The CDR3 consists of 15 residues. Germline assignment: CDR1 SGHAT and CDR2 FQNNGV. Trimming took 8 bases from V and 5 from J; bases not matched to a gene: 12. The CDR3 sequence: CASGLAGAGFETQYF. As DNA, the CDR3 is TGTGCCAGCGGATTAGCGGGAGCGGGATTCGAGACCCAGTACTTC. The whole variable domain, filled in from reference TRBV11-2 and TRBJ2-5, reads EAGVAQSPRYKIIEKRQSVAFWCNPISGHATLYWYQQILGQGPKLLIQFQNNGVVDDSQLPKDRFSAERLKGVDSTLKIQPAKLEDSAVYLCASGLAGAGFETQYFGPGTRLLVL.

This clonotype has just a few counts. The V call is TRBV20-1, the J call TRBJ2-1; D perhaps matches TRBD2 (7 bases). CDR1 and CDR2 from the germline V gene are DFQATT and SNEGSKA (reference sequence). CDR3 length: 13 residues. V was cut by 6 bases and J by 9 bases, with 18 bases left in between. This CDR3 reads CSAEKEGEGEQFF. CDR3 nucleotides: TGCAGTGCCGAAAAAGAGGGGGAGGGTGAGCAGTTCTTC.

This clonotype was seen ten or more times. The V call is TRBV3-2, the J call TRBJ2-5; the D call TRBD1 from the table was never checked on the DNA. TRBV3-2 is described as a pseudogene. CDR3 length equals 15 residues. CDR3 in amino acids: CASSRFWDRQETQYF. The DNA of the CDR3 is TGTGCCAGCAGCCGCTTTTGGGACAGGCAAGAGACCCAGTACTTC.

This clonotype has only a few counts. The chain employs TRBV6-6 and TRBJ1-5; tentative D call: TRBD1 (5 bases). Germline lookup yields CDR1 MNHNY and CDR2 SVGAGI (reference sequence). V lost 6 bases to trimming and J lost 5 bases, with 14 bases between them. This CDR3 has 14 residues. The CDR3 DNA reads as TGTGCCAGCAGCCCGACCGGGACGCATCAGCCCCAGCATTTT. Translation gives CASSPTGTHQPQHF.

This clonotype was seen at least ten times. This chain joins TRBV6-5 and TRBJ2-7; tentatively, D is TRBD1 or TRBD2 (5 bases each). Germline V CDR1 and CDR2: MNHEY, SVGAGI. This CDR3 is built from 15 residues. Trimming shortened V by 5 bases and J by 1 base, and 15 bases separated the two germline ends. The CDR3, as DNA: TGTGCCAGCAGTAGACTTTGGGACGGTTCCTACGAGCAGTACTTC. The encoded protein is CASSRLWDGSYEQYF.

This clonotype was detected a few times. The rearrangement joins TRBV12-3 or TRBV12-4 to TRBJ2-5; TRBD1 or TRBD2 may be the D gene (5 bases each). Trimming left V 4 bases short and J 3 bases short, with 15 bases between. CDR3 length: 15 residues. The CDR3 sequence: CASSSPGSGKETQYF. The DNA for the CDR3 is TGTGCCAGCAGTTCCCCAGGGAGCGGCAAAGAGACCCAGTACTTC.

Many counts were recorded for this clonotype. The chain is built from TRBV2 and TRBJ2-3; D is perhaps TRBD2 (5 bases). V dropped 4 bases and J dropped 2 bases, with 13 bases sitting between them. The CDR3 loop spans 15 amino acids. Looked up from germline, CDR1 is SNHLY and CDR2 is FYNNEI. CDR3 coding DNA: TGTGCCAGCAGTGGCCGGCTGCTAGCCACAGATACGCAGTATTTT. This gives the protein CASSGRLLATDTQYF.

This clonotype has just a few counts. The chain carries TRBV20-1 and TRBJ2-4; 10 bases align to TRBD1. Germline lookup yields CDR1 DFQATT and CDR2 SNEGSKA (reference sequence). With 1 base clipped from V and 0 bases from J, the junction kept 6 bases outside the gene matches. The CDR3 has 17 residues. CDR3 residues: CSARVPGTGVAKNIQYF. The CDR3 nucleotides are TGCAGTGCTAGAGTCCCCGGGACAGGGGTAGCCAAAAACATTCAGTACTTC.

This clonotype has at least ten counts. The CDR3 DNA follows: TGTGCCAGTAGTATAGTTGGACTAGGGATCCACAATGAGCAGTTCTTC. It translates to CASSIVGLGIHNEQFF. The chain employs TRBV19 and TRBJ2-1, with 7 bases that match TRBD2. The CDR3 has 16 amino acids. The junction had 8 bases not matched to a gene; V was cut back by 1 base and J by 5 bases. In germline, CDR1 is LNHDA, CDR2 SQIVND (reference sequence).

There are a few counts of this clonotype. V and J are TRBV7-9 and TRBJ1-2; unclear D gene. This CDR3 is built from 13 residues. Per germline, CDR1 SEHNR and CDR2 FQNEAQ (reference sequence). V was cut by 5 bases and J by 6 bases, with 13 bases left in between. The CDR3 nucleotides read TGTGCCAGCAGCAAGGGTCCAGGAGATGGCTACACCTTC. Amino acid sequence: CASSKGPGDGYTF.

This clonotype was seen at least ten times. The chain uses TRBV7-9 and TRBJ2-1; 9 bases line up with TRBD1. V shed 8 bases, J shed 6 bases, and the junction held 5 bases outside the gene matches. This CDR3 comprises 13 residues. CDR1 and CDR2 from the germline V gene are SEHNR and FQNEAQ (reference sequence). The CDR3 spells CASSGGQGNEQFF. The CDR3 DNA sequence: TGTGCCAGCTCAGGGGGACAGGGCAATGAGCAGTTCTTC.

With regard to this clonotype: At one of its ends the junction is not consistent with the germline gene, which may arise from a read error. The rearrangement joins TRBV6-2 or TRBV6-3 to TRBJ1-6; no clear D gene. The CDR3 consists of 13 residues. Per germline, CDR1 MNHEY and CDR2 SVGEGT. CDR3 sequence: CASSYSFNSPLHF. The CDR3 coding sequence is TGTGCCAGCAGTTACTCCTTTAATTCACCCCTCCACTTT.

This sequence joins TRBV24-1 and TRBJ1-1, with D tentatively TRBD1 (6 bases). V lost 7 bases to trimming and J lost 0 bases, with 8 bases between them. Germline V lookup: CDR1 KGHDR, CDR2 SFDVKD. The CDR3 has 13 residues. CDR3 DNA sequence: TGTGCCACCAGGGGGGCGGTGAACACTGAAGCTTTCTTT. Protein sequence: CATRGAVNTEAFF.

This chain connects TRBV30 to TRBJ2-7; a possible D gene is TRBD2 (5 bases). The germline CDR1 and CDR2 sequences are GTSNPN and SVGIG (reference sequence). CDR3 length: 13 residues. Trimming pared 3 bases from V and 2 bases from J, leaving 11 bases between. The CDR3 DNA sequence: TGTGCCTGGAGGGGAGAAGTTGCCTACGAGCAGTACTTC. This codes for CAWRGEVAYEQYF.

This clonotype was seen at least ten times. The chain employs TRBV20-1 and TRBJ2-7; 10 nucleotides agree with TRBD2. The germline CDR1 and CDR2 sequences are DFQATT and SNEGSKA (reference sequence). The trim removed 5 bases at V and 2 bases at J, leaving 6 bases unmatched. This CDR3 has 14 residues. In nucleotides, the CDR3 is TGCAGTGCTCTTAGCGGGAGGCATACCTACGAGCAGTACTTC. Residues: CSALSGRHTYEQYF.